The sequence of this T cell receptor (beta chain) was determined in a study of CD8 T cells in Susac syndrome. Germline V gives CDR1 GTSNPN, CDR2 SVGIG (reference sequence). The CDR3 is 16 residues long. The trim removed 2 bases at V and 0 bases at J, leaving 5 bases unmatched. High-throughput TCR beta sequencing covered peripheral CD8+ and CD4+ T cells. Healthy donors, matched for age and sex, constituted the control group. TEMRA cells were enriched by FACS, while CD8+ and CD4+ T cells were obtained through a negative isolation that was performed magnetically. An input of about 0.45 to 1 ug of RNA was subjected to reverse transcription using random hexamers. Multiplex immunoSEQ PCR targeted 54 Vbeta and 13 Jbeta TCR beta segments. TCRdb independently ran MiXCR on the immunoSEQ multiplex PCR reads; one entry per CDR3 protein. The repertoire holds 150,000 to 200,000 distinct CDR3 sequences, about 95% seen once, with around 0.14% in the top ten.

This rearrangement joins TRBV30 to TRBJ2-3; 10 nucleotides agree with TRBD2. The receptor was derived from a human donor in good health. Sequencing was carried out using CD4+ T cells from PBMCs. CDR3 amino acids: CAWSPGLATSTDTQYF. DNA of the CDR3: TGTGCCTGGAGTCCGGGACTAGCGACTAGCACAGATACGCAGTATTTT.